This T cell receptor (beta chain) was identified during a study of T cell responses to AZD1222 COVID-19 vaccine. Germline V CDR1 and CDR2: MNHNS, SASEGT. The V and J ends lost 1 base and 3 bases, in that order; junction bases with no gene match: 6. The CDR3 has 16 residues. The method was immunoSEQ multiplex PCR; TCRdb's version includes in-frame clones alone and lacks a portion of them. The data show fewer than 110,000 clones, 88% seen once. The origin of this receptor is an adult in good health. The chain links TRBV6-1 to TRBJ1-5; 7 positions match TRBD1. The sequencing here drew on peripheral blood, taken on day 0 of AZD1222 vaccination. This CDR3 reads CASSEGQGGFNQPQHF. The CDR3 DNA sequence: TGTGCCAGCAGTGAAGGGCAGGGGGGATTCAATCAGCCCCAGCATTTT.